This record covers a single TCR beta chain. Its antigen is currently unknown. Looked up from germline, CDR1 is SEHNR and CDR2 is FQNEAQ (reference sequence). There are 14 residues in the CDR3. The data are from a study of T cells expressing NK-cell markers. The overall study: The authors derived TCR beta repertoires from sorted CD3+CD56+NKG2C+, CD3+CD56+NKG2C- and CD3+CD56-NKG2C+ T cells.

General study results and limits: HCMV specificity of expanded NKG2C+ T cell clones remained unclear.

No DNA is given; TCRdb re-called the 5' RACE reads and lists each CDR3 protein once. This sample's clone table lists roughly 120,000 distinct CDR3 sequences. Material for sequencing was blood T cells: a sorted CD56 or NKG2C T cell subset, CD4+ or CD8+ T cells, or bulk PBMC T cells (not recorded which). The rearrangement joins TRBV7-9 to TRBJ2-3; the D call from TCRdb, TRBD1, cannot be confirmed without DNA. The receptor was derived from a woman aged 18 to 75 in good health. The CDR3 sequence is CASSPPGEFATQYF.